This record looks at one TCR beta chain sequence and its context. Methods used by the authors: Using reference gene primer amplification, nucleated cell counts were estimated. Profiling relied on immunoSEQ multiplex PCR, and the TCRdb table lists in-frame clones only, not all of them. V and J calls and clone size are given by that table; D and trimming were obtained from the DNA. The data hold 70,000 to 90,000 clones, with more than 60% observed a single time. The CDR3 has 12 amino acids. The data originate from a study of blood T cell repertoires in COVID-19. On the study more broadly: Whether acute or convalescent, the COVID-19 samples came from the United States, Italy and Spain. PBMCs, B-cell-depleted T cells, or T cells provided the cDNA or gDNA that made up the material.

This TCR was sampled from a man aged 65-85 years with acute or convalescent COVID-19. The genes are TRBV21-1 and TRBJ1-2; TRBD1, the table's D call, was not compared with the DNA. TRBV21-1 is a recognized pseudogene. The sample taken for sequencing was peripheral blood. The CDR3 reads CASTRGRGGYTF. The CDR3 coding sequence is TGTGCCAGCACCCGAGGAAGGGGCGGCTACACCTTC.